The 25 T cell receptor beta chains below were found in one sample sequenced in a study of patients and donors after allogeneic stem cell transplantation. TCRdb re-called the RT-PCR reads through MiXCR, storing one row per CDR3 protein. The table shows approximately 88,000 distinct CDR3 sequences, with 5% occurring only once. The specimen was blood, either unsorted or a sorted T cell fraction (not recorded which). The receptors here all came from a human donor who was either an allogeneic HSCT recipient or a stem cell or donor lymphocyte infusion donor (not recorded which). It is not recorded whose cells these are; they may come from a transplant donor.

In its sample, this clonotype was seen many times. The chain recombines TRBV7-8 with TRBJ2-3, with a possible D match to TRBD1 (5 bases). CDR3 length: 14 amino acids. The ends were cut back, 3 bases at V and 4 bases at J, with 11 bases in the middle. CDR1 SGHVS and CDR2 FQNEAQ come from the germline V gene. CDR3 in amino acids: CASSLYGQADTQYF. The CDR3 DNA reads TGTGCCAGCAGCTTGTATGGACAAGCAGATACGCAGTATTTT.

This clonotype was detected many times. The V gene is TRBV20-1, the J gene TRBJ2-1, with 8 positions matching TRBD2. Germline CDR1 reads DFQATT; CDR2 reads SNEGSKA (reference sequence). V was clipped by 2 bases and J by 0 bases; unmatched bases: 3. The CDR3 runs to 15 residues. As DNA, the CDR3 is TGCAGTGCTAGACTTCGGGGGGGCTCCTACAATGAGCAGTTCTTC. This gives the protein CSARLRGGSYNEQFF.

This clonotype was seen at least ten times. The rearrangement links TRBV20-1 to TRBJ2-1, with no clear D. The length of the CDR3 is 14 residues. V was cut by 6 bases and J by 8 bases, with 20 bases left in between. Germline values: CDR1 DFQATT, CDR2 SNEGSKA (reference sequence). CDR3 sequence (DNA): TGCAGTGCCCCAGGTTATAGGGTCGACGATGAGCAGTTCTTC. Encoded protein: CSAPGYRVDDEQFF.

The genes are TRBV19 and TRBJ1-5; D is unresolved. This CDR3 comprises 16 residues. The ends were cut back, 5 bases at V and 3 bases at J, with 17 bases in the middle. Germline V gene lookup returns CDR1 LNHDA and CDR2 SQIVND (reference sequence). The CDR3 DNA is TGTGCCAGTAGTTTACTCCCTGACCCCTCCAATCAGCCCCAGCATTTT. Its translation: CASSLLPDPSNQPQHF.

At least ten counts were recorded for this clonotype. The chain recombines TRBV7-3 with TRBJ2-1; D is unresolved. The CDR3 sequence is 13 residues long. From germline, CDR1 is SGHTA and CDR2 FQGTGA. V gave up 0 bases and J gave up 5 bases, with 5 bases separating them. The CDR3 loop is CASSLTRNNEQFF. The CDR3 coding sequence is TGTGCCAGCAGCTTAACCAGGAACAATGAGCAGTTCTTC. The variable domain in full, completed from reference TRBV7-3 and TRBJ2-1, reads GAGVSQTPSNKVTEKGKYVELRCDPISGHTALYWYRQSLGQGPEFLIYFQGTGAADDSGLPNDRFFAVRPEGSVSTLKIQRTERGDSAVYLCASSLTRNNEQFFGPGTRLTVL.

This clonotype has a count of ten or more. This chain joins TRBV7-8 and TRBJ1-6, with 9 bases fitting TRBD1. CDR1 is SGHVS, CDR2 FQNEAQ, per germline. The CDR3 consists of 14 residues. After removal of 5 bases from V and 9 bases from J, the junction contained 5 bases not matched to a gene. CDR3 sequence (DNA): TGTGCCAGCAGCCCCCGACAGGGGGGTTCACCCCTCCACTTT. Its protein product is CASSPRQGGSPLHF.

This clonotype showed up many times. This chain uses TRBV2 with TRBJ1-5; the D is unclear. Trimming took off 7 bases at V and 1 base at J, with 14 bases between the two ends. The CDR3 covers 15 residues. Germline values: CDR1 SNHLY, CDR2 FYNNEI. CDR3 residues: CASTPGLESNQPQHF. Written as DNA, the CDR3 is TGTGCCAGCACCCCAGGACTGGAGAGCAATCAGCCCCAGCATTTT.

In this sample, this clonotype turned up many times. The chain links TRBV3-1 to TRBJ2-7; D ambiguous. CDR3 length: 15 amino acids. V lost 7 bases, J lost 0 bases, and 16 bases lay in between. Germline V gene data show CDR1 as LGHDT and CDR2 as YNNKEL (reference sequence). CDR3 amino acids: CASTPTLALSYEQYF. CDR3 DNA sequence: TGTGCCAGCACCCCCACCTTGGCTCTCTCCTACGAGCAGTACTTC.

This clonotype was seen many times. This chain joins TRBV7-3 and TRBJ2-3; D unclear. This CDR3 is built from 13 residues. The V end lost 2 bases, the J end lost 11 bases, and 14 bases lay between the germline ends. Germline V gene lookup returns CDR1 SGHTA and CDR2 FQGTGA. The CDR3 region has the DNA TGTGCCAGCAGCTTACAAGGGTTAGAACGGCAGTATTTT. Its translation is CASSLQGLERQYF.

This clonotype was counted many times. The J gene is TRBJ1-4, the V gene TRBV4-2, with D possibly matching TRBD1 (6 bases). The CDR3 is made up of 14 amino acids. Trimming cost V 3 bases and J 4 bases, with 9 bases left between them. Per germline, CDR1 LGHNA and CDR2 YNFKEQ. CDR3 sequence: CASSQGHNNEKLFF. The DNA for the CDR3 is TGTGCCAGCAGCCAGGGACACAATAATGAAAAACTGTTTTTT.

There are many counts of this clonotype. The V and J genes are TRBV20-1 and TRBJ2-3, with 13 nucleotides matching TRBD2. Germline V gives CDR1 DFQATT, CDR2 SNEGSKA (reference sequence). Trimming at V came to 8 bases and at J to 6 bases, leaving 5 bases not matched to a gene. The CDR3 length is 13 residues. The CDR3 is CSRTSGGEDTQYF. CDR3 in DNA: TGCAGTAGGACTAGCGGGGGCGAGGATACGCAGTATTTT.

This clonotype was seen at least ten times. CDR3 sequence: CSASDRVVSTDTQYF. The CDR3, as DNA: TGCAGTGCTTCCGACAGGGTGGTTAGCACAGATACGCAGTATTTT. The gene calls are TRBV20-1 and TRBJ2-3; TRBD1 matches 7 bases. This CDR3 spans 15 amino acids. CDR1 DFQATT and CDR2 SNEGSKA come from the germline V gene (reference sequence). After removal of 5 bases from V and 0 bases from J, the junction contained 8 bases not matched to a gene.

This clonotype was recorded at least ten times. V usage is TRBV29-1 and J usage is TRBJ1-1; the D gene is possibly TRBD1 (6 bases). This CDR3 comprises 13 residues. CDR1 is SQVTM, CDR2 ANQGSEA, per germline. V was shortened by 7 bases and J by 4 bases, with 16 bases between the two germline ends. The CDR3 region has the DNA TGCAGCGCAGAAGGCACAGGGTTCACTGAAGCTTTCTTT. Translation gives CSAEGTGFTEAFF. The full variable domain, in which reference TRBV29-1 and TRBJ1-1 provide the parts outside the CDR3, is SAVISQKPSRDICQRGTSLTIQCQVDSQVTMMFWYRQQPGQSLTLIATANQGSEATYESGFVIDKFPISRPNLTFSTLTVSNMSPEDSSIYLCSAEGTGFTEAFFGQGTRLTVV.

The sample holds many counts of this clonotype. J is TRBJ1-5 and V is TRBV5-6; D is possibly TRBD1 (6 bases). Looked up from germline, CDR1 is SGHDT and CDR2 is YYEEEE. Trimming removed 1 base from V and 4 bases from J, with 15 bases in between. This CDR3 has 16 residues. The CDR3 region is CASSLYSVQGNQPQHF. CDR3 DNA: TGTGCCAGCAGCTTGTATTCTGTGCAGGGGAATCAGCCCCAGCATTTT.

This clonotype is categorized as medium-sized. The chain has TRBV4-1 and TRBJ2-1, with D possibly being TRBD2 (5 bases). The CDR3 has 15 residues. V was cut by 0 bases and J by 4 bases, with 10 bases left in between. From germline, CDR1 is MGHRA and CDR2 YSYEKL. This CDR3 reads CASSQEGVVYNEQFF. The CDR3 DNA follows: TGCGCCAGCAGCCAAGAGGGAGTTGTTTACAATGAGCAGTTCTTC.

This clonotype was seen ten or more times. The rearrangement links TRBV5-1 to TRBJ2-1; 8 bases fit TRBD1. The V gene end was trimmed by 0 bases and the J gene end by 8 bases; junction bases not matched to a gene: 4. Per the germline V gene, CDR1 is SGHRS and CDR2 is YFSETQ. This CDR3 spans 14 amino acids. The CDR3 sequence is CASSLGGQGDEQFF. The CDR3 DNA sequence: TGCGCCAGCAGCTTGGGCGGACAGGGCGATGAGCAGTTCTTC.

This clonotype was picked up a small number of times. The chain recombines TRBV4-2 with TRBJ1-1; tentative D call: TRBD1 (5 bases). The germline V gene has CDR1 LGHNA and CDR2 YNFKEQ. V was cut by 1 base and J by 1 base, with 13 bases left in between. This CDR3 spans 16 amino acids. DNA of the CDR3: TGTGCCAGCAGCCAAGGAGGGACTTTCGAGAACACTGAAGCTTTCTTT. This gives the protein CASSQGGTFENTEAFF.

This clonotype showed up many times. This chain connects TRBV5-1 to TRBJ2-7; either TRBD1 or TRBD2 may supply D (5 bases each). The germline V and J ends were trimmed by 0 bases and 6 bases, with 19 bases remaining between them. The V gene's germline CDR1 is SGHRS and CDR2 YFSETQ. This CDR3 is built from 16 residues. CDR3 DNA: TGCGCCAGCAGCTTGGGGGTGTCAATGGGGGAAGGCGAGCAGTACTTC. Its protein product is CASSLGVSMGEGEQYF. The full variable domain, in which reference TRBV5-1 and TRBJ2-7 provide the parts outside the CDR3, is KAGVTQTPRYLIKTRGQQVTLSCSPISGHRSVSWYQQTPGQGLQFLFEYFSETQRNKGNFPGRFSGRQFSNSRSEMNVSTLELGDSALYLCASSLGVSMGEGEQYFGPGTRLTVT.

This clonotype showed up many times. The J gene is TRBJ2-2, the V gene TRBV14; TRBD1 is a possible D gene (5 bases). CDR1 and CDR2 (germline): SGHDN, FVKESK. The ends were cut back, 2 bases at V and 4 bases at J, with 11 bases in the middle. This CDR3 has 15 residues. CDR3 bases: TGTGCCAGCAGCCAATTCAAGGGGTTCACCGGGGAGCTGTTTTTT. Amino acids: CASSQFKGFTGELFF.

V and J are TRBV5-1 and TRBJ2-2; D ambiguous. CDR1 SGHRS and CDR2 YFSETQ come from the germline V gene. Trimming took off 1 base at V and 9 bases at J, with 7 bases between the two ends. This CDR3 has 12 residues. This chain's CDR3 is CASSLRGRELFF. The CDR3 region has the DNA TGCGCCAGCAGCTTGCGTGGAAGGGAGCTGTTTTTT.

This clonotype has a count of ten or more. The rearrangement links TRBV20-1 to TRBJ1-4; D perhaps matches TRBD1 (6 bases). With 8 bases removed from V and 4 bases from J, the gap between germline ends came to 14 bases. The CDR3 has 13 amino acids. CDR1 is DFQATT, CDR2 SNEGSKA, per germline (reference sequence). The CDR3 region has the DNA TGCAGTCCCAGGGGCGGAGGTAATGAAAAACTGTTTTTT. It yields the protein CSPRGGGNEKLFF.

The table lists this clonotype with many counts. This chain joins TRBV20-1 and TRBJ2-3; the match to TRBD2 covers 11 bases. Trimming took 5 bases from V and 5 from J; bases not matched to a gene: 9. Germline assignment: CDR1 DFQATT and CDR2 SNEGSKA (reference sequence). This CDR3 has 15 residues. CDR3 sequence reads: CSAANSGGARDTQYF. The CDR3 region has the DNA TGCAGTGCTGCGAATAGCGGGGGGGCAAGAGATACGCAGTATTTT.

This clonotype appeared many times. This sequence joins TRBV2 and TRBJ1-1; D not resolved. Trimming removed 2 bases from V and 3 bases from J, with 10 bases in between. This CDR3 spans 14 amino acids. Germline assignment: CDR1 SNHLY and CDR2 FYNNEI. The CDR3, as DNA: TGTGCCAGCAGTGAACAGGATTCCGACACTGAAGCTTTCTTT. This gives the protein CASSEQDSDTEAFF.

V and J are TRBV18 and TRBJ2-7, with D hard to call. V lost 2 bases and J 5 bases, leaving 7 bases between the germline ends. This CDR3 region has 12 residues. Germline V gene sequence: CDR1 KGHSH, CDR2 LQKENI. The CDR3 bases are TGTGCCAGCTCACCAGCCCGGGACGAGCAGTACTTC. Protein sequence: CASSPARDEQYF.

The table lists this clonotype with a few counts. CDR3 loop: CASSVTPGGRETQYF. CDR3 DNA sequence: TGTGCCAGCAGCGTCACACCAGGGGGCCGGGAGACCCAGTACTTC. The rearrangement links TRBV9 to TRBJ2-5, with TRBD1 identical over 8 bases. J gave up 5 bases and V 2 bases, and 8 bases lay outside the gene matches. This CDR3 is built from 15 residues. In germline, CDR1 is SGDLS, CDR2 YYNGEE.